This T cell receptor (beta chain) was documented in a study of blood T cell repertoires in COVID-19. Cohort 3 donors counted as recovered after two negative PCRs, clearance, or resolved symptoms. The method was immunoSEQ multiplex PCR; TCRdb's version includes in-frame clones alone and lacks a portion of them. Counted here are about 310,000 clones, approximately 88% occurring once; the ten biggest clones make up approximately 9%. This CDR3 spans 16 amino acids. The germline V and J ends were trimmed by 0 bases and 3 bases, with 13 bases remaining between them. The germline CDR1 and CDR2 sequences are SGHRS and YFSETQ.

This TCR came from a woman aged 18-30 years who had recovered from COVID-19. The chain couples TRBV5-1 to TRBJ2-1, with D possibly matching TRBD2 (7 bases). The sample taken for sequencing was PBMCs or T cells enriched from blood (not recorded which). This chain's CDR3 is CASSLERGGDYNEQFF. DNA of the CDR3: TGCGCCAGCAGCTTGGAGAGAGGGGGGGACTACAATGAGCAGTTCTTC.